This T cell receptor (beta chain) was observed in a study of T cell responses to AZD1222 COVID-19 vaccine. Study observations and caveats: In the spike-specific TCR repertoire, nearly half reportedly target unmutated variant regions. Without day 14 samples, only post-peak T cell repertoires were studied.

As concerns this clone: Its target is not known.

Trimming took 1 base from V and 4 from J, leaving 13 bases between them. This CDR3 region has 15 residues. Germline values: CDR1 LNHDA, CDR2 SQIVND (reference sequence). The data were produced by immunoSEQ multiplex PCR, yet TCRdb's version contains in-frame clones alone and is incomplete. The sample lists 140,000 to 150,000 clones; 85% to 90% were seen once. This specimen consisted of peripheral blood, obtained on day 0 of AZD1222 vaccination. The receptor comes from an adult in good health. The genes are TRBV19 and TRBJ1-1; D might be TRBD1 (5 bases). CDR3 bases: TGTGCCAGTAGTATAGGAGGGTCGGGGGGCACTGAAGCTTTCTTT. Protein: CASSIGGSGGTEAFF.